The 21 T cell receptor beta chains below come from one sample, sequenced in a study of cytomegalovirus exposure and HLA in healthy donors. PCR primers comprised 60 Vbeta and 13 Jbeta primers. Using immunoSEQ multiplex PCR, the repertoire was profiled, and TCRdb retains in-frame clones only, with some absent. The sample carries about 150,000 clones, about 83% recorded once. Sample: PBMCs. The receptors come from a woman aged 40 to 50 in good health and CMV-seronegative.

This clone was observed a few times. This sequence joins TRBV6-1 and TRBJ1-1, with 8 bases aligning to TRBD1. Unmatched junction bases numbered 8, after V lost 0 bases and J lost 2 bases. The germline V gene has CDR1 MNHNS and CDR2 SASEGT. This CDR3 region has 17 residues. In nucleotides, the CDR3 is TGTGCCAGCAGTGAAGCCCCGGGACAGGATATAAACACTGAAGCTTTCTTT. This translates into CASSEAPGQDINTEAFF.

The chain has TRBV2 and TRBJ2-2; no clear D. V lost 2 bases to trimming and J lost 1 base, with 5 bases between them. In germline, CDR1 is SNHLY, CDR2 FYNNEI. The CDR3 is made up of 14 amino acids. The CDR3: CASSESGNTGELFF. The CDR3 DNA is TGTGCCAGCAGTGAATCAGGGAACACCGGGGAGCTGTTTTTT.

In its sample, this clone was seen once. V usage is TRBV7-2 and J usage is TRBJ2-3; 8 bases line up with TRBD2. The V and J ends lost 3 bases and 9 bases, in that order; junction bases with no gene match: 14. There are 16 residues in the CDR3. Germline V gene lookup returns CDR1 SGHTA and CDR2 FQGNSA. CDR3 loop: CASSFDLDAGGKTQYF. As DNA, the CDR3 is TGTGCCAGCAGCTTCGACCTGGACGCGGGAGGAAAGACGCAGTATTTT. The full variable domain, rest sourced from reference TRBV7-2 and TRBJ2-3, is GAGVSQSPSNKVTEKGKDVELRCDPISGHTALYWYRQSLGQGLEFLIYFQGNSAPDKSGLPSDRFSAERTGGSVSTLTIQRTQQEDSAVYLCASSFDLDAGGKTQYFGPGTRLTVL.

The genes are TRBV10-3 and TRBJ2-1; D is perhaps TRBD2 (5 bases). V gave up 1 base and J gave up 7 bases, with 11 bases separating them. The CDR3 sequence is 14 residues long. From germline, CDR1 is ENHRY and CDR2 SYGVKD. CDR3 sequence (DNA): TGTGCCATCAGTGAGTTCGGGTTAGCGAATGAGCAGTTCTTC. Amino acids: CAISEFGLANEQFF.

The V and J genes are TRBV2 and TRBJ2-1; the D is unclear. V gave up 2 bases and J gave up 4 bases, with 12 bases separating them. The CDR3 covers 15 residues. Germline lookup yields CDR1 SNHLY and CDR2 FYNNEI. CDR3 sequence (DNA): TGTGCCAGCAGTGAACTCTTAAACTATTACAATGAGCAGTTCTTC. Its protein product is CASSELLNYYNEQFF.

V usage is TRBV29-1 and J usage is TRBJ1-2; 9 bases match TRBD1. The V gene's germline CDR1 is SQVTM and CDR2 ANQGSEA. J was trimmed by 3 bases and V by 6 bases; bases with no gene match: 5. The CDR3 consists of 13 residues. CDR3 protein: CSVGRQGDYGYTF. The CDR3 DNA is TGCAGCGTCGGTCGACAGGGGGACTATGGCTACACCTTC. Based on the CDR3 plus reference TRBV29-1 and TRBJ1-2, the full variable domain is SAVISQKPSRDICQRGTSLTIQCQVDSQVTMMFWYRQQPGQSLTLIATANQGSEATYESGFVIDKFPISRPNLTFSTLTVSNMSPEDSSIYLCSVGRQGDYGYTFGSGTRLTVV.

The CDR3 spells CASSFPGGPRYEQYF. CDR3 DNA sequence: TGTGCCAGCAGTTTCCCCGGAGGCCCCAGGTACGAGCAGTACTTC. J is TRBJ2-7 and V is TRBV27; a possible D gene is TRBD2 (5 bases). This CDR3 comprises 15 residues. Germline CDR1 reads MNHEY; CDR2 reads SMNVEV (reference sequence). The V and J ends lost 3 bases and 4 bases respectively, with 16 bases between them.

V gene TRBV5-4 combines with J gene TRBJ1-3; 8 bases map to TRBD1. In germline, CDR1 is SGHNT, CDR2 YYREEE (reference sequence). The junction had 2 bases not matched to a gene; V was cut back by 0 bases and J by 3 bases. The CDR3 totals 15 residues. In DNA form, the CDR3 reads TGTGCCAGCAGCTTGGTCGGACAGGGTGGAAACACCATATATTTT. Its translation: CASSLVGQGGNTIYF.

The CDR3: CASSEDRVNEKLFF. DNA for the CDR3: TGTGCCAGCAGTGAAGACAGGGTTAATGAAAAACTGTTTTTT. The chain combines TRBV6-1 with TRBJ1-4; a weak D match, TRBD1 (6 bases). This CDR3 is built from 14 residues. In germline, CDR1 is MNHNS, CDR2 SASEGT. Trimming shortened V by 1 base and J by 4 bases, and 7 bases separated the two germline ends.

About this clone: The sample carries other DNA sequences with the same CDR3. The chain combines TRBV19 with TRBJ1-1; D gene ambiguous. Germline lookup yields CDR1 LNHDA and CDR2 SQIVND (reference sequence). V was shortened by 4 bases and J by 2 bases, with 5 bases between the two germline ends. There are 12 residues in the CDR3. DNA for the CDR3: TGTGCCAGTAGTACAGTTAACACTGAAGCTTTCTTT. It encodes CASSTVNTEAFF.

The chain recombines TRBV5-4 with TRBJ2-7; D not certain. Looked up from germline, CDR1 is SGHNT and CDR2 is YYREEE (reference sequence). The CDR3 loop spans 14 amino acids. V lost 0 bases and J lost 4, with 11 bases in between. The CDR3 here is CASSLGLSSYEQYF. The CDR3 DNA sequence: TGTGCCAGCAGCTTGGGACTCAGTTCTTACGAGCAGTACTTC.

The chain uses TRBV6-5 and TRBJ2-7; possible D gene TRBD2, 6 bases. Deletions cut 4 bases from V and 6 bases from J, with 16 bases between. The CDR3 length is 14 residues. The germline V gene encodes CDR1 MNHEY and CDR2 SVGAGI. CDR3 sequence: CASSSTGDAAEQYF. As DNA, the CDR3 is TGTGCCAGCAGTTCTACGGGGGATGCAGCCGAGCAGTACTTC.

This chain joins TRBV7-8 and TRBJ2-7; 7 nucleotides match TRBD1. The CDR3 has 16 residues. V shed 1 base and J 0 bases; nucleotides not matched to a gene: 6. Germline V CDR1 and CDR2: SGHVS, FQNEAQ. The CDR3 nucleotides are TGTGCCAGCAGCTTAGTTGGGACAGTGCCCTCCTACGAGCAGTACTTC. It is translated as CASSLVGTVPSYEQYF.

The gene calls are TRBV6-5 and TRBJ1-2, with D possibly being TRBD1 (5 bases). The V and J ends lost 5 bases and 4 bases respectively, with 14 bases between them. The CDR3 sequence is 14 residues long. Germline CDR1 reads MNHEY; CDR2 reads SVGAGI. This CDR3 is CASSLQGRGYGYTF. Here the CDR3 DNA reads TGTGCCAGCAGTCTTCAGGGTAGGGGCTATGGCTACACCTTC.

The chain combines TRBV2 with TRBJ1-1; 8 bases fit TRBD1. CDR3 length equals 16 residues. Unmatched junction bases numbered 16, after V lost 8 bases and J lost 5 bases. Germline CDR1 reads SNHLY; CDR2 reads FYNNEI. CDR3 residues: CASPGGQGVFGTEAFF. The CDR3 DNA is TGTGCCAGCCCCGGTGGACAGGGCGTTTTCGGTACTGAAGCTTTCTTT.

The chain has TRBV30 and TRBJ2-1, with 11 bases fitting TRBD2. This CDR3 contains 15 residues. Per germline, CDR1 GTSNPN and CDR2 SVGIG (reference sequence). With V trimmed by 6 bases and J by 4 bases, 8 bases remained unmatched. The CDR3 loop reads CACLLPSGGYNEQFF. The CDR3 DNA reads TGTGCCTGCCTACTCCCTAGCGGGGGGTACAATGAGCAGTTCTTC.

The gene calls are TRBV5-4 and TRBJ2-3; perhaps TRBD2 as D (6 bases). V was cut by 2 bases and J by 1 base, with 20 bases left in between. The CDR3 has 18 amino acids. CDR1 and CDR2 from the germline V gene are SGHNT and YYREEE (reference sequence). The CDR3 loop is CASSFFGSGVAGTDTQYF. In DNA, the CDR3 is TGTGCCAGCAGCTTTTTCGGGTCGGGTGTAGCGGGCACAGATACGCAGTATTTT.

The rearrangement links TRBV5-1 to TRBJ1-2; 8 nucleotides match TRBD1. There are 14 residues in the CDR3. The trim removed 0 bases at V and 3 bases at J, leaving 1 base unmatched. CDR1 and CDR2 from the germline V gene are SGHRS and YFSETQ. The CDR3 spells CASSLDRGDYGYTF. The CDR3 nucleotides read TGCGCCAGCAGCTTGGACAGGGGGGACTATGGCTACACCTTC.

This clone showed up just a few times. The chain couples TRBV5-6 to TRBJ1-4; the match to TRBD1 covers 9 bases. J gave up 0 bases and V 4 bases, and 4 bases lay outside the gene matches. The CDR3 loop spans 16 amino acids. Germline V gives CDR1 SGHDT, CDR2 YYEEEE. CDR3 loop: CASSRGQGTTNEKLFF. The CDR3 nucleotides are TGTGCCAGCAGCCGGGGACAGGGAACAACTAATGAAAAACTGTTTTTT.

The V and J genes are TRBV7-8 and TRBJ1-5; the D gene is possibly TRBD1 (6 bases). The CDR3 is 17 residues long. V was clipped by 0 bases and J by 4 bases, with 16 bases between them. CDR1 is SGHVS, CDR2 FQNEAQ, per germline. The DNA for the CDR3 is TGTGCCAGCAGCTTAGCGAGACGGGACACCCTTAATCAGCCCCAGCATTTT. Protein sequence: CASSLARRDTLNQPQHF.

The chain has TRBV11-3 and TRBJ1-2, with D possibly being TRBD1 (5 bases). The V gene's germline CDR1 is SGHNT and CDR2 YENEEA. Trimming shortened V by 5 bases and J by 5 bases, and 15 bases separated the two germline ends. The CDR3 consists of 14 residues. The CDR3 loop reads CASSTDQGMYGYTF. Here the CDR3 DNA reads TGTGCCAGCAGCACCGATCAGGGAATGTATGGCTACACCTTC.